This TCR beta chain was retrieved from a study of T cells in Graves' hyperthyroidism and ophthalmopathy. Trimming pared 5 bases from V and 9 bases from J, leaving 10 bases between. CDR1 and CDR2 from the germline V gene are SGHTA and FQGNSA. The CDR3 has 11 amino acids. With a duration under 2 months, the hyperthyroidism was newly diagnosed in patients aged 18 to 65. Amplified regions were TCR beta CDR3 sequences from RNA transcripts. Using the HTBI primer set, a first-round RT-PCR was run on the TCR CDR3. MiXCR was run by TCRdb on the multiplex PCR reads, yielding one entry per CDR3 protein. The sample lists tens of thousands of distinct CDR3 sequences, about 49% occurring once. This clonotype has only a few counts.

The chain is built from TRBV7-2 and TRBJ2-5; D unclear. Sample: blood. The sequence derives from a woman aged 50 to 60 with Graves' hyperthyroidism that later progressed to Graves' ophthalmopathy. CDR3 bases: TGTGCCAGCAGCACTGACTCTGCCCAGTACTTC. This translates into CASSTDSAQYF.